The 28 T cell receptor beta chains listed next were all sequenced from one sample in a study of cytomegalovirus exposure and HLA in healthy donors. The study ran its PCR with 60 Vbeta and 13 Jbeta primers. Clones were read by immunoSEQ multiplex PCR, and TCRdb kept only the in-frame ones, dropping some. This table holds about 160,000 clones, 60% to 80% found once. Sequencing was done on a sample of PBMCs. These receptors originate from a woman aged 45-65 years in good health and CMV-seropositive.

This chain joins TRBV4-1 and TRBJ2-7; 13 nucleotides match TRBD2. Trimming at V came to 4 bases and at J to 5 bases, leaving 5 bases not matched to a gene. This CDR3 is 15 amino acids long. Germline V gene data show CDR1 as MGHRA and CDR2 as YSYEKL. CDR3 residues: CASSLAGTSGDEQYF. Written as DNA, the CDR3 is TGCGCCAGCAGCCTGGCTGGGACTAGCGGGGACGAGCAGTACTTC.

This clone was recorded a few times. The V call is TRBV18, the J call TRBJ2-7, with a tentative D call TRBD2 (5 bases). The CDR3 extends over 15 amino acids. CDR1 KGHSH and CDR2 LQKENI come from the germline V gene. Trimming stripped 2 bases from V and 6 bases from J, with 17 bases between. Written as DNA, the CDR3 is TGTGCCAGCTCACCAGGGCTAGCTGGATTCCCCGAGCAGTACTTC. Protein sequence: CASSPGLAGFPEQYF.

This clone was counted once. The chain uses TRBV25-1 and TRBJ2-1, with D maybe TRBD1 (6 bases). Germline values: CDR1 MGHDK, CDR2 SYGVNS. Trimming left V 3 bases short and J 7 bases short, with 13 bases between. The CDR3 is 14 amino acids. The DNA for the CDR3 is TGTGCCAGCAGTGACAGGGGTCTAATAAATGAGCAGTTCTTC. It encodes CASSDRGLINEQFF.

The genes are TRBV2 and TRBJ2-5; TRBD2 matches 8 bases. The germline V gene has CDR1 SNHLY and CDR2 FYNNEI. J was trimmed by 5 bases and V by 4 bases; bases with no gene match: 6. This CDR3 contains 14 residues. As DNA, the CDR3 is TGTGCCAGCAGTGGCCCCGGGGGGGTTGAGACCCAGTACTTC. It is translated as CASSGPGGVETQYF.

The chain recombines TRBV28 with TRBJ1-2; D gene uncertain. The CDR3 runs 13 residues. With 5 bases removed from V and 4 bases from J, the gap between germline ends came to 11 bases. Germline V gives CDR1 MDHEN, CDR2 SYDVKM. As DNA, the CDR3 is TGTGCCAGCAGTCCCCGGGGAATCTATGGCTACACCTTC. This encodes CASSPRGIYGYTF.

The chain combines TRBV7-6 with TRBJ1-6; D uncertain. The V end lost 4 bases, the J end lost 8 bases, and 9 bases lay between the germline ends. The CDR3 consists of 13 residues. CDR1 is SGHVS, CDR2 FNYEAQ, per germline. The chain's CDR3 is CASSSPGDSPLHF. CDR3 in DNA: TGTGCCAGCAGCTCCCCCGGGGATTCACCCCTCCACTTT.

The chain is built from TRBV2 and TRBJ2-7, with 7 bases identical to TRBD1. Germline V gene data show CDR1 as SNHLY and CDR2 as FYNNEI. The ends lost 6 bases at V and 1 base at J; junction bases unmatched: 9. CDR3 size: 15 residues. In DNA form, the CDR3 reads TGTGCCAGCAGGGGGGAAGGGGGCTGGTCCTACGAGCAGTACTTC. It codes for CASRGEGGWSYEQYF.

This chain links TRBV19 with TRBJ1-5; D is ambiguous. The V end was cut by 3 bases, the J end by 7 bases, with 13 bases between. This CDR3 spans 14 amino acids. Germline V lookup: CDR1 LNHDA, CDR2 SQIVND (reference sequence). The CDR3 DNA reads as TGTGCCAGTAGTATCTCGCAGAGGGTCCAGCCCCAGCATTTT. It codes for CASSISQRVQPQHF.

V gene TRBV9 combines with J gene TRBJ1-3; D unclear. Germline-derived CDR1 and CDR2 are SGDLS and YYNGEE. The CDR3 consists of 17 residues. V gave up 0 bases and J gave up 4 bases, with 17 bases separating them. The CDR3 bases are TGTGCCAGCAGCGTAGCTCTCCAGGCGCGTGGAGGAAACACCATATATTTT. This codes for CASSVALQARGGNTIYF.

V and J are TRBV4-1 and TRBJ1-5, with 8 bases identical to TRBD1. Germline V gives CDR1 MGHRA, CDR2 YSYEKL. J was trimmed by 0 bases and V by 3 bases; bases with no gene match: 7. The CDR3 covers 17 residues. The CDR3 DNA reads TGCGCCAGCAGCCATACGGACAGGGTCTATAGCAATCAGCCCCAGCATTTT. Amino acid sequence: CASSHTDRVYSNQPQHF.

The rearrangement links TRBV2 to TRBJ1-1; D not resolved. The CDR3 runs 13 residues. The germline gives CDR1 SNHLY, CDR2 FYNNEI. Trimming shortened V by 10 bases and J by 0 bases, and 12 bases separated the two germline ends. The chain's CDR3 is CATSQPMNTEAFF. The CDR3 nucleotides are TGTGCCACCTCACAGCCAATGAACACTGAAGCTTTCTTT.

This clone was recorded a few times. The J gene is TRBJ2-7, the V gene TRBV5-5, with D possibly matching TRBD1 (5 bases). V lost 4 bases and J lost 4, with 12 bases in between. Germline lookup yields CDR1 SGHKS and CDR2 YYEKEE (reference sequence). This CDR3 region has 13 residues. CDR3 sequence reads: CASSPAGFYEQYF. CDR3 in DNA: TGTGCCAGCAGCCCCGCAGGGTTTTACGAGCAGTACTTC.

This chain links TRBV7-6 with TRBJ2-1; D unresolved. Germline-derived CDR1 and CDR2 are SGHVS and FNYEAQ. This CDR3 spans 12 amino acids. V was trimmed by 8 bases and J by 9 bases, leaving 14 bases between them. In DNA form, the CDR3 reads TGTGCCAGCGGGCATGGGCTGGGTGAGCAGTTCTTC. This encodes CASGHGLGEQFF. The full variable domain, rest sourced from reference TRBV7-6 and TRBJ2-1, is GAGVSQSPRYKVTKRGQDVALRCDPISGHVSLYWYRQALGQGPEFLTYFNYEAQQDKSGLPNDRFSAERPEGSISTLTIQRTEQRDSAMYRCASGHGLGEQFFGPGTRLTVL.

This clone was counted a few times. The V gene is TRBV4-1, the J gene TRBJ1-2; D gene unclear. Trimming removed 0 bases at V and 4 bases at J, with 9 bases between. This CDR3 is 14 amino acids long. CDR1 is MGHRA and CDR2 is YSYEKL in the germline V gene. The CDR3 spells CASSQETQTYGYTF. In nucleotides, the CDR3 is TGCGCCAGCAGCCAAGAAACACAGACCTATGGCTACACCTTC.

This rearrangement joins TRBV5-4 to TRBJ2-3, with TRBD2 matching 10 bases. This CDR3 region has 15 residues. The ends lost 2 bases at V and 5 bases at J; junction bases unmatched: 5. The V gene's germline CDR1 is SGHNT and CDR2 YYREEE (reference sequence). Here the CDR3 DNA reads TGTGCCAGCAGCTTTACTAGCGGGGAGGGAGATACGCAGTATTTT. Translation: CASSFTSGEGDTQYF.

This clone was recorded only once. The rearrangement links TRBV2 to TRBJ2-5; the D gene is possibly TRBD2 (5 bases). Germline V CDR1 and CDR2: SNHLY, FYNNEI. This CDR3 is 15 amino acids long. With 5 bases removed from V and 3 bases from J, the gap between germline ends came to 16 bases. The CDR3 sequence is CASSRDYSGKETQYF. The CDR3 DNA sequence: TGTGCCAGCAGTAGAGATTATTCGGGGAAAGAGACCCAGTACTTC.

This clone was seen a single time. The chain combines TRBV6-6 with TRBJ1-1, with TRBD1 matching over 8 bases. Germline V gene data show CDR1 as MNHNY and CDR2 as SVGAGI (reference sequence). With V trimmed by 5 bases and J by 5 bases, 4 bases remained unmatched. This CDR3 comprises 13 residues. The CDR3 DNA is TGTGCCAGCAGTCCGTACAGGGGGACTGAAGCTTTCTTT. As protein: CASSPYRGTEAFF.

V and J are TRBV6-1 and TRBJ2-5, with 7 bases identical to TRBD2. The CDR3 is made up of 15 amino acids. The V and J ends lost 2 bases and 4 bases, in that order; junction bases with no gene match: 7. Germline V lookup: CDR1 MNHNS, CDR2 SASEGT. This CDR3 is CASSEREGGRETQYF. In nucleotides, the CDR3 is TGTGCCAGCAGTGAAAGGGAGGGAGGGAGAGAGACCCAGTACTTC.

This sequence joins TRBV5-6 and TRBJ2-7; unclear D gene. Trimming stripped 3 bases from V and 9 bases from J, with 22 bases between. Germline values: CDR1 SGHDT, CDR2 YYEEEE. The CDR3 contains 15 residues. The CDR3 spells CASSSVITDLHGQYF. DNA for the CDR3: TGTGCCAGCAGCTCGGTGATAACTGATCTTCACGGGCAGTACTTC.

This clone appeared a few times. This chain connects TRBV29-1 to TRBJ1-1, with 8 bases matching TRBD1. The trim removed 1 base at V and 1 base at J, leaving 5 bases unmatched. The germline CDR1 and CDR2 sequences are SQVTM and ANQGSEA. The CDR3 sequence is 15 residues long. This chain's CDR3 is CSVEATGGRNTEAFF. The CDR3 region has the DNA TGCAGCGTTGAAGCCACAGGGGGTCGGAACACTGAAGCTTTCTTT.

The V gene is TRBV5-1, the J gene TRBJ2-3, with 10 nucleotides matching TRBD2. From germline, CDR1 is SGHRS and CDR2 YFSETQ. V dropped 4 bases and J dropped 3; count of bases not matched to a gene: 8. This CDR3 has 16 amino acids. The CDR3 reads CASSTAAGGPTDTQYF. CDR3 sequence (DNA): TGCGCCAGCAGCACTGCAGCGGGAGGGCCAACAGATACGCAGTATTTT.

The chain combines TRBV5-1 with TRBJ1-4; 7 bases match TRBD1. The CDR3 consists of 14 residues. Germline V lookup: CDR1 SGHRS, CDR2 YFSETQ. J gave up 6 bases and V 2 bases, and 4 bases lay outside the gene matches. The CDR3 sequence: CASSLGTAYEKLFF. The CDR3 nucleotides are TGCGCCAGCAGCTTAGGGACAGCGTATGAAAAACTGTTTTTT.

This chain joins TRBV5-1 and TRBJ1-2; 8 positions match TRBD1. Germline loops: CDR1 SGHRS, CDR2 YFSETQ. CDR3 size: 12 residues. V lost 1 base to trimming and J lost 9 bases; unmatched junction nucleotides: 2. The CDR3, as DNA: TGCGCCAGCAGCTTGACAGGGGGGAGCTACACCTTC. It is translated as CASSLTGGSYTF.

The chain has TRBV28 and TRBJ1-1, with a weak D call TRBD1 (6 bases). V was cut by 5 bases and J by 6 bases, with 25 bases left in between. Germline V gene sequence: CDR1 MDHEN, CDR2 SYDVKM. This CDR3 contains 17 residues. The CDR3 DNA reads as TGTGCCAGCAGTCTACGCGGGGGCTGGAGGTCGTCAGCTGAAGCTTTCTTT. Its protein is CASSLRGGWRSSAEAFF. Full variable domain (missing parts from reference TRBV28 and TRBJ1-1): DVKVTQSSRYLVKRTGEKVFLECVQDMDHENMFWYRQDPGLGLRLIYFSYDVKMKEKGDIPEGYSVSREKKERFSLILESASTNQTSMYLCASSLRGGWRSSAEAFFGQGTRLTVV.

The J gene is TRBJ2-2, the V gene TRBV9; D remains unclear. Germline V lookup: CDR1 SGDLS, CDR2 YYNGEE. Trimming took 0 bases from V and 7 from J, leaving 10 bases between them. The CDR3 sequence is 14 residues long. In nucleotides, the CDR3 is TGTGCCAGCAGCGTAGTAATGAGAGGCGGGGAGCTGTTTTTT. This translates into CASSVVMRGGELFF. The variable domain in full, with the rest retrieved from reference TRBV9 and TRBJ2-2, is DSGVTQTPKHLITATGQRVTLRCSPRSGDLSVYWYQQSLDQGLQFLIQYYNGEERAKGNILERFSAQQFPDLHSELNLSSLELGDSALYFCASSVVMRGGELFFGEGSRLTVL.

In DNA form, the CDR3 reads TGTGCCAGCAGTCCCACAGTTAATGAAAAACTGTTTTTT. Translation gives CASSPTVNEKLFF. V gene TRBV6-1 combines with J gene TRBJ1-4; no firm D call. CDR1 MNHNS and CDR2 SASEGT come from the germline V gene. The CDR3 has 13 residues. The V end was cut by 5 bases, the J end by 4 bases, with 8 bases between.

The chain recombines TRBV5-4 with TRBJ2-3, with D tentatively TRBD2 (6 bases). V shed 4 bases and J shed 0 bases, with 15 bases lying between them. The CDR3 covers 16 residues. Germline V lookup: CDR1 SGHNT, CDR2 YYREEE (reference sequence). CDR3 loop: CASSPLAGISTDTQYF. The CDR3, as DNA: TGTGCCAGCAGCCCCCTTGCGGGGATAAGCACAGATACGCAGTATTTT.

V gene TRBV15 combines with J gene TRBJ1-4; possibly TRBD1 for D (5 bases). The CDR3 consists of 17 residues. V was cut by 1 base and J by 7 bases, with 19 bases left in between. Germline V gene sequence: CDR1 LNHNV, CDR2 YYDKDF (reference sequence). Here the CDR3 reads CATSRAGSAVSGEKLFF. The CDR3 DNA sequence: TGTGCCACCAGCAGAGCAGGGTCGGCTGTCTCCGGTGAAAAACTGTTTTTT. Variable domain in full (rest from reference TRBV15 and TRBJ1-4): DAMVIQNPRYQVTQFGKPVTLSCSQTLNHNVMYWYQQKSSQAPKLLFHYYDKDFNNEADTPDNFQSRRPNTSFCFLDIRSPGLGDTAMYLCATSRAGSAVSGEKLFFGSGTQLSVL.